The rows below give T cell receptor beta chains drawn from one sample of a study of blood T cells in healthy people across ages. TCRdb re-analysed the 5' RACE reads in MiXCR, keeping a single row per CDR3 protein. This table holds about 1.4 million distinct CDR3 sequences, approximately 60% found once. Sequencing was carried out using blood. All receptors come from a man between 18 and 29 years old in good health. Both conserved end residues are part of each CDR3. D genes are given only for firm matches. Expanded clones get a size class; other rows say once, few or many, or leave the size out.

>TRBV7-9|NA|TRBJ1-4|TRBD1
TGTGCCAGCAGCTCTCAGGGGGTTGGTGAAAAACTGTTTTTT
CASSSQGVGEKLFF
>TRBV29-1|NA|TRBJ2-7|NA
TGCAGCGTTGAGACAGGCCTATCCTACGAGCAGTACTTC
CSVETGLSYEQYF
>TRBV12-3/TRBV12-4|NA|TRBJ2-5|TRBD2
TGTGCCAGCAGACTGGGAGGGTTGGAGACCCAGTACTTC
CASRLGGLETQYF
>TRBV29-1|NA|TRBJ2-1|TRBD2
TGCAGCGTCCGAACTAGCGGGACTCTCGGAAATGAGCAGTTCTTC
CSVRTSGTLGNEQFF
>TRBV11-2|few|TRBJ2-3|NA
TGTGCCAGCAGTTTAGGGGCGCTGTTCCCGGCAGATACGCAGTATTTT
CASSLGALFPADTQYF
>TRBV4-3|NA|TRBJ2-1|NA
TGCGCCAGCAGCCAACCCGCGCCGGGTAAATCCTACAATGAGCAGTTCTTC
CASSQPAPGKSYNEQFF
>TRBV20-1|few|TRBJ2-7|TRBD2
TGCAGTGCTAGAGGAGGGGTAGCGGGGGCCTACGAGCAGTACTTC
CSARGGVAGAYEQYF
>TRBV13|few|TRBJ2-3|NA
TGTGCCAGCAGCCGACAGTCAAGCACAGATACGCAGTATTTT
CASSRQSSTDTQYF
>TRBV20-1|NA|TRBJ1-2|NA
TGCAGTGCTAGAGTCGTCGACAGGAACTATGGCTACACCTTC
CSARVVDRNYGYTF
>TRBV11-2|once|TRBJ2-1|NA
TGTGCCAGCAGCTTAGATAACCGGGGGCTAAGCGATGAGCAGTTCTTC
CASSLDNRGLSDEQFF
>TRBV27|NA|TRBJ2-5|TRBD1
TGTGCCAGCAGTCCCCTGGACAGGGTTATATCAGAGACCCAGTACTTC
CASSPLDRVISETQYF
>TRBV9|NA|TRBJ2-3|NA
TGTGCCAGCAGCGCCCTCCATGACCAGGGCACGGATACGCAGTATTTT
CASSALHDQGTDTQYF
>TRBV10-3|NA|TRBJ2-7|NA
TGTGCCATCAGTAAAGGCGACAACTCCTACGAGCAGTACTTC
CAISKGDNSYEQYF
>TRBV4-1|NA|TRBJ2-1|TRBD2
TGCGCCAGCAGCCAAGTGGGAGCGGGAGGGCACAATGAGCAGTTCTTC
CASSQVGAGGHNEQFF
>TRBV28|NA|TRBJ2-7|TRBD2
TGTGCCAGCAGTTTGAGCCCGGGACTAGTCTACGAGCAGTACTTC
CASSLSPGLVYEQYF
>TRBV5-5|NA|TRBJ1-4|NA
TGTGCCAGCAGCCCAGGGCAGCTCACCTCCGGAGAAAAACTGTTTTTT
CASSPGQLTSGEKLFF
>TRBV14|NA|TRBJ2-3|TRBD2
TGTGCCAGCAGCCAAGATCACGGGACTATCAGCACAGATACGCAGTATTTT
CASSQDHGTISTDTQYF
>TRBV29-1|NA|TRBJ2-7|TRBD1
TGCAGCGTTGAAGAAACAGGGGGCTCGGACGAGCAGTACTTC
CSVEETGGSDEQYF
>TRBV20-1|NA|TRBJ1-6|NA
TGCAGTGCTAGAGATCTGACCCGGGGGTGGAATTCACCCCTCCACTTT
CSARDLTRGWNSPLHF
>TRBV5-1|few|TRBJ2-5|NA
TGCGCCAGCAGCTTTACAGGGAATTGGGGGGAGACCCAGTACTTC
CASSFTGNWGETQYF
>TRBV13|NA|TRBJ2-1|NA
TGTGCCAGCAGCTTACGGAGGAAATACAATGAGCAGTTCTTC
CASSLRRKYNEQFF
>TRBV29-1|NA|TRBJ2-7|NA
TGCAGCGTTGAGTTGTCGGAGCGGTACAATGAGCAGTACTTC
CSVELSERYNEQYF
>TRBV11-2|NA|TRBJ2-1|TRBD1
TGTGCCAGCACCCGGGACAGGGCGGCCTACGGGCAGTTCTTC
CASTRDRAAYGQFF